The present TCR beta chain was sequenced within a study of glioma-infiltrating T cells. TCR alpha and beta CDR3 regions were amplified from RNA using iRepertoire nested multiplex PCR. One-step reverse transcription and amplification started from approximately 100-400 ng of tissue mRNA or PBMC total RNA. TCRdb redid the calling of the multiplex PCR reads with MiXCR, one entry per CDR3 protein. The sample shows about 190,000 distinct CDR3 sequences, more than 30% of them seen only once. Whole-study findings and limits: Above-expected tissue-blood divergence occurred in all gliomas, most in low-grade ones.

For this clonotype: The antigen is not known.

The sequence was obtained from a human donor with low-grade glioma or glioblastoma, undergoing nonglioma brain surgery, or in good health (not recorded which). Sequencing was carried out using glioma tissue, nonneoplastic brain tissue, or PBMCs (not recorded which).

In nucleotides, the CDR3 is TGTGCCAGCAGTCAAGGGCCTAGCGGGAGAGGGTACGAGCAGTACTTC. Amino acids: CASSQGPSGRGYEQYF. The rearrangement joins TRBV6-1 to TRBJ2-7; 10 positions match TRBD2. CDR1 and CDR2 from the germline V gene are MNHNS and SASEGT. The CDR3 extends over 16 amino acids. With V trimmed by 5 bases and J by 4 bases, 11 bases remained unmatched.